The 12 T cell receptor beta chains in this list originate from one sample, sequenced in a study of T cells in Graves' hyperthyroidism and ophthalmopathy. From RNA transcripts, TCR beta CDR3 regions were amplified. A set of HTBI primers served as the primers for a first-round RT-PCR of the TCR CDR3. TCRdb itself ran the multiplex PCR reads through MiXCR, one entry per CDR3 protein. The sample includes 500,000 to 650,000 distinct CDR3 sequences, about a sixth of them seen just once. Input material: blood. Every receptor here comes from a woman between 18 and 29 years old with Graves' ophthalmopathy.

The chain couples TRBV6-1 to TRBJ2-2, with D uncertain. CDR3 length equals 16 residues. The germline V gene has CDR1 MNHNS and CDR2 SASEGT. Trimming pared 2 bases from V and 4 bases from J, leaving 14 bases between. DNA of the CDR3: TGTGCCAGCAGTGAAATGGGCCTGGTCGGCACCGGGGAGCTGTTTTTT. It yields the protein CASSEMGLVGTGELFF.

Only a few counts were recorded for this clonotype. V usage is TRBV7-3 and J usage is TRBJ2-1; TRBD1 or TRBD2 may be the D gene (5 bases each). The germline V and J ends were trimmed by 2 bases and 6 bases, with 14 bases remaining between them. Germline assignment: CDR1 SGHTA and CDR2 FQGTGA. The CDR3 is made up of 15 amino acids. In DNA form, the CDR3 reads TGTGCCAGCAGCTTATATGCCGGGGCCCCCAATGAGCAGTTCTTC. It is translated as CASSLYAGAPNEQFF.

This clonotype was picked up many times. The chain is built from TRBV12-3 or TRBV12-4 and TRBJ1-1; 10 positions agree with TRBD1. There are 17 residues in the CDR3. J gave up 1 base and V 5 bases, and 10 bases lay outside the gene matches. CDR3 coding DNA: TGTGCCAGCAGTCTGGGGACAGGGGTATGGACGAACACTGAAGCTTTCTTT. This codes for CASSLGTGVWTNTEAFF.

This clonotype came up many times. As DNA, the CDR3 is TGTGCCAGCAGCCCGGTCACAGATACGCAGTATTTT. This encodes CASSPVTDTQYF. The rearrangement uses TRBV11-2 and TRBJ2-3; no definite D call. Trimming removed 5 bases from V and 2 bases from J, with 5 bases in between. CDR1 is SGHAT and CDR2 is FQNNGV in the germline V gene. CDR3 length: 12 residues.

The chain has TRBV20-1 and TRBJ2-2; maybe TRBD2 (6 bases). There are 15 residues in the CDR3. V was trimmed by 3 bases and J by 5 bases, leaving 16 bases between them. Germline V lookup: CDR1 DFQATT, CDR2 SNEGSKA (reference sequence). CDR3 amino acids: CSARESQRVTGELFF. In DNA form, the CDR3 reads TGCAGTGCTAGGGAGTCCCAGCGGGTGACCGGGGAGCTGTTTTTT.

This clonotype was counted ten times or more. The chain is built from TRBV7-2 and TRBJ1-1; D might be TRBD1 (6 bases). Trimming removed 5 bases from V and 4 bases from J, with 14 bases in between. Germline V CDR1 and CDR2: SGHTA, FQGNSA. This CDR3 has 14 amino acids. The CDR3 DNA follows: TGTGCCAGCAGCCCCGAGGGGGAGACCACTGAAGCTTTCTTT. Its translation: CASSPEGETTEAFF.

Comment on this clonotype: A much larger clone lies a single base off, so this may be a read error. The rearrangement uses TRBV20-1 and TRBJ2-4, with D possibly being TRBD2 (6 bases). CDR3 size: 13 residues. Between the trimmed V and J ends, which lost 2 bases and 11 bases, there was a span of 16 bases. CDR1 is DFQATT, CDR2 SNEGSKA, per germline (reference sequence). CDR3 nucleotides: TGCAGTGCTAGAAGCGGGTGGGGTTTCCTTCAGTACTTC. It codes for CSARSGWGFLQYF.

The chain combines TRBV14 with TRBJ2-7; D possibly corresponds to TRBD2 (6 bases). The CDR3 consists of 14 residues. The germline V gene encodes CDR1 SGHDN and CDR2 FVKESK. The V and J ends lost 1 base and 1 base respectively, with 8 bases between them. The CDR3 protein is CASSQGAGSYEQYF. In DNA, the CDR3 is TGTGCCAGCAGCCAAGGGGCGGGGTCCTACGAGCAGTACTTC.

This clonotype has ten or more counts. The rearrangement uses TRBV6-1 and TRBJ2-3; 8 positions match TRBD1. Germline loops: CDR1 MNHNS, CDR2 SASEGT. The CDR3 runs 16 residues. V lost 0 bases to trimming and J lost 1 base; unmatched junction nucleotides: 3. The CDR3 spells CASSEAPGQGTDTQYF. The CDR3 DNA reads as TGTGCCAGCAGTGAAGCGCCGGGACAGGGCACAGATACGCAGTATTTT.

The chain uses TRBV28 and TRBJ1-2; no definite D call. CDR1 and CDR2 from the germline V gene are MDHEN and SYDVKM. V lost 6 bases to trimming and J lost 0 bases, with 14 bases between them. The CDR3 extends over 15 amino acids. In DNA, the CDR3 is TGTGCCAGCAGCCAATCAGCGTATACTAACTATGGCTACACCTTC. This codes for CASSQSAYTNYGYTF.

The table lists this clonotype with many counts. The gene calls are TRBV30 and TRBJ2-3, with 7 bases that match TRBD2. V shed 0 bases, J shed 1 base, and the junction held 1 base outside the gene matches. The CDR3 has 14 amino acids. Germline CDR1 and CDR2: GTSNPN and SVGIG (reference sequence). The CDR3 sequence is CAWSVSGGTDTQYF. CDR3 nucleotides: TGTGCCTGGAGTGTAAGCGGGGGCACAGATACGCAGTATTTT. The full variable domain, its missing parts supplied by reference TRBV30 and TRBJ2-3, is SQTIHQWPATLVQPVGSPLSLECTVEGTSNPNLYWYRQAAGRGLQLLFYSVGIGQISSEVPQNLSASRPQDRQFILSSKKLLLSDSGFYLCAWSVSGGTDTQYFGPGTRLTVL.

This clonotype was seen ten or more times. The gene calls are TRBV30 and TRBJ2-1, with 8 nucleotides matching TRBD1. V lost 2 bases, J lost 4 bases, and 4 bases stayed unmatched. Germline V lookup: CDR1 GTSNPN, CDR2 SVGIG (reference sequence). The CDR3 has 14 residues. The CDR3 region has the DNA TGTGCCTGGAGTTCAGGGGGCCCTTACAATGAGCAGTTCTTC. Protein sequence: CAWSSGGPYNEQFF.